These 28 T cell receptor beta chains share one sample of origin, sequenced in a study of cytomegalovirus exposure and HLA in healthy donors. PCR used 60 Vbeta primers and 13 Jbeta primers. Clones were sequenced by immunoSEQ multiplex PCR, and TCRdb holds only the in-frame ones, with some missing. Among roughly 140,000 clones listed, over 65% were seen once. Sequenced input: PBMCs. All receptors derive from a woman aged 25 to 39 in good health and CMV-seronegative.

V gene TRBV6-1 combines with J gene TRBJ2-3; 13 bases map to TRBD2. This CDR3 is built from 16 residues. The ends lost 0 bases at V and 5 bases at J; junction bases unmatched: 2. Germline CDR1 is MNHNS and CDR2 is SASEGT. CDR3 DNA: TGTGCCAGCAGTGAAGCGCGACTAGCGGGGGGAGATACGCAGTATTTT. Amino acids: CASSEARLAGGDTQYF.

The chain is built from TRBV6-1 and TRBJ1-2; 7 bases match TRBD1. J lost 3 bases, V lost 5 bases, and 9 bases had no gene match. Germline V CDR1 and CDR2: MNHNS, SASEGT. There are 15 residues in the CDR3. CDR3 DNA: TGTGCCAGCAGTCCCGGGGACAGCTCTTACTATGGCTACACCTTC. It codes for CASSPGDSSYYGYTF.

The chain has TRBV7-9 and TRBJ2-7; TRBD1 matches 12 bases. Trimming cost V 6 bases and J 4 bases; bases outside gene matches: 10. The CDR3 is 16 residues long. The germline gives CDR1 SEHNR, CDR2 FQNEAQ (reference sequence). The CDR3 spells CASSPPGQGAGYEQYV. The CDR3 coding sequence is TGTGCCAGCAGTCCACCGGGACAGGGGGCTGGTTACGAGCAGTACGTC.

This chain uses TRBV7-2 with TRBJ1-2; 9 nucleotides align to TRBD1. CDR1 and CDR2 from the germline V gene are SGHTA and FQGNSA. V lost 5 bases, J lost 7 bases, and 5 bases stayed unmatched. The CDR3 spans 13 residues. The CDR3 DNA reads TGTGCCAGCAGCCAGCAGACAGGGGGTGGCTACACCTTC. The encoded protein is CASSQQTGGGYTF.

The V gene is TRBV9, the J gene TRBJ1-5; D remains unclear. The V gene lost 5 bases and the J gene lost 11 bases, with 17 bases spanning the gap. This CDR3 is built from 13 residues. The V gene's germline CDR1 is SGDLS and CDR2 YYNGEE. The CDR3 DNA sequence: TGTGCCAGCAGTCCCTCTGACTCCCAAGCCCAGCATTTT. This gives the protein CASSPSDSQAQHF.

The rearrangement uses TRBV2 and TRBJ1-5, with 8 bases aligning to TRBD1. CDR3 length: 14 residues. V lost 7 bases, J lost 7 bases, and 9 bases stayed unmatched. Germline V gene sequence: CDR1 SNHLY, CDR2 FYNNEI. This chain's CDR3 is CASTRQGFDQPQHF. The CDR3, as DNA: TGTGCCAGCACTAGACAGGGGTTTGACCAGCCCCAGCATTTT.

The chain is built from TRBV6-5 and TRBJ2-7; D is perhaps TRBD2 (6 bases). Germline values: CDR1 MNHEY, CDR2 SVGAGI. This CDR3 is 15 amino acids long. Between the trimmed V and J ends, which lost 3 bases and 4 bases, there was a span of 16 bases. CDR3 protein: CASSYGAGTGYEQYV. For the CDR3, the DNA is TGTGCCAGCAGTTATGGGGCGGGGACGGGGTACGAGCAGTACGTC.

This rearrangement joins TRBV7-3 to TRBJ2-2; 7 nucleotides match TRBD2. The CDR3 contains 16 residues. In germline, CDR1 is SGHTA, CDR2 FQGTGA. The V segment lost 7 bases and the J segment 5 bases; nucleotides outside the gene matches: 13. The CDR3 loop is CASTLGGARGTGELFF. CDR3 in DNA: TGTGCCAGCACTTTGGGAGGGGCGCGGGGGACCGGGGAGCTGTTTTTT.

The CDR3, as DNA: TGTGCCAGCAGCGTAGAGGGGGCGAATCTCCCCGGGGAGCTGTTTTTT. This translates into CASSVEGANLPGELFF. The chain combines TRBV9 with TRBJ2-2; 7 bases agree with TRBD1. With V trimmed by 0 bases and J by 6 bases, 8 bases remained unmatched. CDR1 and CDR2 (germline): SGDLS, YYNGEE. This CDR3 has 16 amino acids.

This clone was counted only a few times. The CDR3 sequence: CASKFAGQYYGYTF. DNA for the CDR3: TGTGCCAGCAAGTTCGCAGGGCAGTACTATGGCTACACCTTC. The J gene is TRBJ1-2, the V gene TRBV6-5; TRBD1 is a possible D gene (5 bases). Deletions cut 7 bases from V and 3 bases from J, with 15 bases between. The CDR3 is 14 amino acids. The germline V gene has CDR1 MNHEY and CDR2 SVGAGI.

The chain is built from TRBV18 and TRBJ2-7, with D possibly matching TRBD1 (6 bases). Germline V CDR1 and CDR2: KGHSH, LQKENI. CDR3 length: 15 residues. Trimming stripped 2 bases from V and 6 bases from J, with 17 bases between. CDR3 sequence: CASSPNKGTGSEQYF. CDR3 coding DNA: TGTGCCAGCTCACCAAACAAAGGAACAGGGAGCGAGCAGTACTTC.

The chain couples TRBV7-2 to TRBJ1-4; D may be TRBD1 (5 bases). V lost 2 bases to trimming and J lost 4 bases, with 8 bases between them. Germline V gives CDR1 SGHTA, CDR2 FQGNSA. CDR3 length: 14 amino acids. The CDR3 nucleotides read TGTGCCAGCAGCTTACAGGGATTTAATGAAAAACTGTTTTTT. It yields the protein CASSLQGFNEKLFF. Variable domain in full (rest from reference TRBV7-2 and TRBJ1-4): GAGVSQSPSNKVTEKGKDVELRCDPISGHTALYWYRQSLGQGLEFLIYFQGNSAPDKSGLPSDRFSAERTGGSVSTLTIQRTQQEDSAVYLCASSLQGFNEKLFFGSGTQLSVL.

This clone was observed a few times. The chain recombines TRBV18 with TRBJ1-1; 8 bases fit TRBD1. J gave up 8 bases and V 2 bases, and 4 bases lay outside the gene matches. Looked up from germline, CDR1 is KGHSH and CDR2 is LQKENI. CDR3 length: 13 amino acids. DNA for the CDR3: TGTGCCAGCTCACCAATTTACAGGGGGGAAGCTTTCTTT. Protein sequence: CASSPIYRGEAFF.

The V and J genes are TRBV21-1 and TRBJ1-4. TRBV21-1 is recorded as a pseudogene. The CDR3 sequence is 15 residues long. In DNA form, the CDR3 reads TGTGCCAGCAGCGGCCGGGACCGGGGGGATGAAAAACTGTTTTTT. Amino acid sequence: CASSGRDRGDEKLFF.

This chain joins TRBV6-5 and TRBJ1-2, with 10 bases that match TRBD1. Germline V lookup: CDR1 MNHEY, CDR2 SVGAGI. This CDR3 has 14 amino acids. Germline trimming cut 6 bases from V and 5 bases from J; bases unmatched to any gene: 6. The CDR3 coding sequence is TGTGCCAGCAGGAGGACAGGGGGGATGTATGGCTACACCTTC. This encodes CASRRTGGMYGYTF.

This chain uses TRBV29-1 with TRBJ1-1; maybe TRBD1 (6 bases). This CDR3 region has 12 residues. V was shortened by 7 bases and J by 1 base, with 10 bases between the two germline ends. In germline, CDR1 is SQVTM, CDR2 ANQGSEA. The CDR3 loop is CSAGQANTEAFF. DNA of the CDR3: TGCAGCGCGGGACAAGCGAACACTGAAGCTTTCTTT. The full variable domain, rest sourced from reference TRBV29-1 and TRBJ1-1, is SAVISQKPSRDICQRGTSLTIQCQVDSQVTMMFWYRQQPGQSLTLIATANQGSEATYESGFVIDKFPISRPNLTFSTLTVSNMSPEDSSIYLCSAGQANTEAFFGQGTRLTVV.

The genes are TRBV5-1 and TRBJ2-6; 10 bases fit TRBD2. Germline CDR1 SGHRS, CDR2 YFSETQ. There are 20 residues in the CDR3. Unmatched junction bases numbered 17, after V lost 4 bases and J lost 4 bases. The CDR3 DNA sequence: TGCGCCAGCAGCCTTCTGATGGGTAGCGGGGGGATGTTGGGGGCCAACGTCCTGACTTTC. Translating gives CASSLLMGSGGMLGANVLTF.

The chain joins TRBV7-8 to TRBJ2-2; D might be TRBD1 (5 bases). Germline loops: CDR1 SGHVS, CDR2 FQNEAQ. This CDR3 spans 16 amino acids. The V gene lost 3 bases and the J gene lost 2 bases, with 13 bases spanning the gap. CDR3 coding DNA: TGTGCCAGCAGCTTTAGCATCCAGGGAAACACCGGGGAGCTGTTTTTT. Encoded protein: CASSFSIQGNTGELFF.

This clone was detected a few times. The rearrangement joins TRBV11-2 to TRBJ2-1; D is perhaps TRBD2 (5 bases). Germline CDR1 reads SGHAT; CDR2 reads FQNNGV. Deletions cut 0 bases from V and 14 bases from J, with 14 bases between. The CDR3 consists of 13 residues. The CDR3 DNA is TGTGCCAGCAGCTTAGATCTGGCTAGCTCAAAGTTCTTC. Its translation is CASSLDLASSKFF.

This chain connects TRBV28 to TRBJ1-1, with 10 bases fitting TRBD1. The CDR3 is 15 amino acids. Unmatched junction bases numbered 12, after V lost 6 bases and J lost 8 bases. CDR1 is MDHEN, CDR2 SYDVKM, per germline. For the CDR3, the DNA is TGTGCCAGCAGACGTACCCGACAGGGGGCTTGGGAAGCTTTCTTT. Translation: CASRRTRQGAWEAFF.

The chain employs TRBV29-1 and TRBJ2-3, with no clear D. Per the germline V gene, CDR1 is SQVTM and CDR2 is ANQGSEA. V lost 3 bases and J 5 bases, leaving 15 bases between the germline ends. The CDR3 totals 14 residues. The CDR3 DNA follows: TGCAGCGTTGAGGCTCCCCGACTGAAAGATACGCAGTATTTT. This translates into CSVEAPRLKDTQYF.

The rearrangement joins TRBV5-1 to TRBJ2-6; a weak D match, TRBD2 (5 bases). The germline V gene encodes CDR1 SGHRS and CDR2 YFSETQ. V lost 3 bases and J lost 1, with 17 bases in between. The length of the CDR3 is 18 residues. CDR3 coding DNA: TGCGCCAGCAGCTCGAGGGCGAACACGGCGTCTGGGGCCAACGTCCTGACTTTC. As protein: CASSSRANTASGANVLTF.

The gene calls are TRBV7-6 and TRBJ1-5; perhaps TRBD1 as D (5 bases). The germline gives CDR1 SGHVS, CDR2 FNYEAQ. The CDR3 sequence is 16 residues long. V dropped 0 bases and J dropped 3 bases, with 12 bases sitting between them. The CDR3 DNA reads TGTGCCAGCAGCTTAGCGGTGGGGGGAAACAATCAGCCCCAGCATTTT. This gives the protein CASSLAVGGNNQPQHF.

Here the CDR3 DNA reads TGCGCCAGCAGCTCTTATGGACTGACCATTCAAGAGACCCAGTACTTC. Amino acid sequence: CASSSYGLTIQETQYF. This chain uses TRBV5-1 with TRBJ2-5; maybe TRBD2 (5 bases). CDR1 is SGHRS, CDR2 YFSETQ, per germline. CDR3 size: 16 residues. V was shortened by 3 bases and J by 2 bases, with 17 bases between the two germline ends.

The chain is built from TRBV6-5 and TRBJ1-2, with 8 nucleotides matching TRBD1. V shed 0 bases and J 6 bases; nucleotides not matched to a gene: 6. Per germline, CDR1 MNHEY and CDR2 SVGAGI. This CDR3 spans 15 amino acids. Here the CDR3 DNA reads TGTGCCAGCAGTTACTCGACGGACAGGGCGGATGGCTACACCTTC. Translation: CASSYSTDRADGYTF.

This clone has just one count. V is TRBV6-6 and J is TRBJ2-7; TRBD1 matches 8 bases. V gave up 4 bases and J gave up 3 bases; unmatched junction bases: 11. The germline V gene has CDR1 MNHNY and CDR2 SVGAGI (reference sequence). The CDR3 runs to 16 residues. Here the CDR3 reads CASSSSQGAFNYEQYF. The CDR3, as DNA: TGTGCCAGCAGTTCTTCTCAGGGGGCGTTCAACTACGAGCAGTACTTC.

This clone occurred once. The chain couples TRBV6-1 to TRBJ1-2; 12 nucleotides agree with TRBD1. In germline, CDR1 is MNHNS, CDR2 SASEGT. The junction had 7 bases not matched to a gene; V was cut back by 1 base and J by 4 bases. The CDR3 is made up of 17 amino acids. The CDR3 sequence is CASSEVVGTGGIYGYTF. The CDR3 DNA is TGTGCCAGCAGTGAAGTAGTAGGGACAGGGGGCATCTATGGCTACACCTTC.

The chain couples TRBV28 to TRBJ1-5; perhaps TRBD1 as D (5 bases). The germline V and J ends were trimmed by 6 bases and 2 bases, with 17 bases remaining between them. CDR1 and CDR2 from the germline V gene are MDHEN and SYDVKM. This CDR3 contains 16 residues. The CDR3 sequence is CASSLDGQGGNQPQHF. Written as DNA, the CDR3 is TGTGCCAGCAGCCTAGATGGGCAGGGTGGCAATCAGCCCCAGCATTTT.